This T cell receptor beta chain was found in a study of blood T cell repertoires in COVID-19. Looking at the study overall: The United States, Italy and Spain were the sources of the acute and convalescent COVID-19 samples. T cells, B-cell-depleted T cells, or PBMCs supplied cDNA or gDNA.

Trimming took off 6 bases at V and 0 bases at J, with 31 bases between the two ends. Germline V gene sequence: CDR1 SGDLS, CDR2 YYNGEE. The CDR3 is made up of 21 amino acids. Original methodology: Reference gene primer amplification gave estimated nucleated cell counts. Repertoires were generated with immunoSEQ multiplex PCR, while TCRdb's copy carries only in-frame clones and drops some. The D gene and trimming were derived from the DNA, and the V and J assignments and clone size from that table. The sample contains 55,000 to 70,000 clones, over 75% of which appear only once. The material sequenced was peripheral blood. V gene TRBV9 combines with J gene TRBJ1-3; D is undetermined. The receptor comes from a man between 60 and 70 years old with acute or convalescent COVID-19. CDR3 in DNA: TGTGCCAGCACCGAAATCCAGCGTCCAGAGTCGGATAGATCCTCTGGAAACACCATATATTTT. It codes for CASTEIQRPESDRSSGNTIYF.